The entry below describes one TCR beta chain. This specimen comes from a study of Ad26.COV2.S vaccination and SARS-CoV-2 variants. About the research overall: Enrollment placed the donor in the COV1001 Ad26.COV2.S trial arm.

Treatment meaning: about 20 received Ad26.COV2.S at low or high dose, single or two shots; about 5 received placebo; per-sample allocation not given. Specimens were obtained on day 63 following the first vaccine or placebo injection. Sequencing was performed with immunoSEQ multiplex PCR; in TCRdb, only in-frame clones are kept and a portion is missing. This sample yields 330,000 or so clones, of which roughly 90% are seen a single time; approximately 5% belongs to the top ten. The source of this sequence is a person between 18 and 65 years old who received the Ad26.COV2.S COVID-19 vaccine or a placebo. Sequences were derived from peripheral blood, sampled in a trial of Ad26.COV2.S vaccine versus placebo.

The CDR3 loop is CASSIWQGPAFF. CDR3 in DNA: TGTGCCAGTAGTATATGGCAGGGGCCGGCTTTCTTT. The rearrangement uses TRBV19 and TRBJ1-1, with D possibly being TRBD1 (6 bases). The CDR3 is 12 amino acids. Germline V gene sequence: CDR1 LNHDA, CDR2 SQIVND (reference sequence). Deletions cut 2 bases from V and 11 bases from J, with 12 bases between.